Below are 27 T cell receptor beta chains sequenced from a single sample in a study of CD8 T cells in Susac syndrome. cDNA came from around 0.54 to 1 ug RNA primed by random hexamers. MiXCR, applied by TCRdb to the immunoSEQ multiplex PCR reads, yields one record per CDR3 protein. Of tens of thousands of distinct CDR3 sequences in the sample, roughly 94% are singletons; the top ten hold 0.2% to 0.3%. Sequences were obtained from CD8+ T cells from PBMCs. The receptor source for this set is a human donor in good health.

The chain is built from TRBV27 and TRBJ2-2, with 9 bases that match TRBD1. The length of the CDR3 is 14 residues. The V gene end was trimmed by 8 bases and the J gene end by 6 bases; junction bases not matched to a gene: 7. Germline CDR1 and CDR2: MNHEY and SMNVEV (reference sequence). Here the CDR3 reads CASSGQGLAGELFF. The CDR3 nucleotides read TGTGCCAGCTCGGGACAGGGTTTAGCCGGGGAGCTGTTTTTT.

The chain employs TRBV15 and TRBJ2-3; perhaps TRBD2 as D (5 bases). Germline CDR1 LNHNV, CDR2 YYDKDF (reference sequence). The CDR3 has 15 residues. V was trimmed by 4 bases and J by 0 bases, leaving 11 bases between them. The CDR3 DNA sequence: TGTGCCACCAGCAAGGAATCGGGGAGCACAGATACGCAGTATTTT. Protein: CATSKESGSTDTQYF.

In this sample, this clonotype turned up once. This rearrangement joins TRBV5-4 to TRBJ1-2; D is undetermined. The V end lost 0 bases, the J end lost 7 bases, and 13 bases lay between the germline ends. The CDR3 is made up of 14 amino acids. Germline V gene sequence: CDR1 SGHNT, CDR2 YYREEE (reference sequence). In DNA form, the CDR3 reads TGTGCCAGCAGCTTGGTTCCGGGAAAGGGTGGCTACACCTTC. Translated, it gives CASSLVPGKGGYTF.

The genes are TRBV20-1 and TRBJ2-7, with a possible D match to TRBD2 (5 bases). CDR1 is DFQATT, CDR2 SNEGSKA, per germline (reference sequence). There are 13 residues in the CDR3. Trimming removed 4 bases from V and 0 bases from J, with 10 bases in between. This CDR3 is CSATTGFSYEQYF. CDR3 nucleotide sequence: TGCAGTGCTACAACGGGGTTCTCCTACGAGCAGTACTTC.

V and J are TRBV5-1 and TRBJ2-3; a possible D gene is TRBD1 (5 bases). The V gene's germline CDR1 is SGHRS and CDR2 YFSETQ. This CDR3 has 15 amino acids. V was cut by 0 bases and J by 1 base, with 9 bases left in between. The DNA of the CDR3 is TGCGCCAGCAGCTTGGTCAGGGCTCGCACAGATACGCAGTATTTT. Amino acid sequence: CASSLVRARTDTQYF. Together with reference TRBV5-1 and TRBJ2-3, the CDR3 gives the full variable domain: KAGVTQTPRYLIKTRGQQVTLSCSPISGHRSVSWYQQTPGQGLQFLFEYFSETQRNKGNFPGRFSGRQFSNSRSEMNVSTLELGDSALYLCASSLVRARTDTQYFGPGTRLTVL.

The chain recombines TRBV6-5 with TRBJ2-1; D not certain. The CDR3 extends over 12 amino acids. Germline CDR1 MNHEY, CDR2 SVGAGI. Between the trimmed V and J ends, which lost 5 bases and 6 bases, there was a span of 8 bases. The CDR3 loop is CASSHPSNEQFF. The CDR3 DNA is TGTGCCAGCAGTCACCCGTCCAATGAGCAGTTCTTC.

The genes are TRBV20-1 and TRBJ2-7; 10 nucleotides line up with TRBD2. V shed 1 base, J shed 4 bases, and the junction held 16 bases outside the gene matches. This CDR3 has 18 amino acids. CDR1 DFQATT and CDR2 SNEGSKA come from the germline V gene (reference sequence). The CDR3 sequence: CSARAPPGLAGVLYEQYF. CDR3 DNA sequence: TGCAGTGCTAGAGCCCCCCCCGGTCTAGCGGGGGTGTTATACGAGCAGTACTTC.

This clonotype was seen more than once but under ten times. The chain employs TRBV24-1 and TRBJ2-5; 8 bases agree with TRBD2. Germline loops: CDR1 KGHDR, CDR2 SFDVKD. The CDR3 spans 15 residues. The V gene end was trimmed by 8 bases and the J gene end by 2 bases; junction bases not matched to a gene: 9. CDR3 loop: CATTGGGRIQETQYF. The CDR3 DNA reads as TGTGCCACCACGGGGGGCGGGAGGATTCAAGAGACCCAGTACTTC.

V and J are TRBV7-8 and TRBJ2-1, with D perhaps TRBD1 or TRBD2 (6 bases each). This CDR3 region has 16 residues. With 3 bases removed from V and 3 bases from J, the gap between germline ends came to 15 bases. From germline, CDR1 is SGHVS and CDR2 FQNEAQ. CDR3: CASSLLGGTYYNEQFF. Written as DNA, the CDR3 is TGTGCCAGCAGCTTGCTAGGGGGGACTTACTACAATGAGCAGTTCTTC.

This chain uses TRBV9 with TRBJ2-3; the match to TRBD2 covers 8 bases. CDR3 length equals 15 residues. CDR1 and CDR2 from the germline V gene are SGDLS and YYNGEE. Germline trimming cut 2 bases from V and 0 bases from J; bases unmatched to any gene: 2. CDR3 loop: CASSVASGSTDTQYF. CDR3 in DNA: TGTGCCAGCAGCGTGGCTAGCGGGAGCACAGATACGCAGTATTTT. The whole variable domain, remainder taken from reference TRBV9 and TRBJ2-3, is DSGVTQTPKHLITATGQRVTLRCSPRSGDLSVYWYQQSLDQGLQFLIQYYNGEERAKGNILERFSAQQFPDLHSELNLSSLELGDSALYFCASSVASGSTDTQYFGPGTRLTVL.

The DNA for the CDR3 is TGTGCCAGCGGACGATTGAACTATGGCTACACCTTC. Encoded protein: CASGRLNYGYTF. The V gene is TRBV27, the J gene TRBJ1-2; no clear D gene. Trimming removed 8 bases from V and 2 bases from J, with 9 bases in between. The CDR3 is 12 residues long. Germline loops: CDR1 MNHEY, CDR2 SMNVEV (reference sequence).

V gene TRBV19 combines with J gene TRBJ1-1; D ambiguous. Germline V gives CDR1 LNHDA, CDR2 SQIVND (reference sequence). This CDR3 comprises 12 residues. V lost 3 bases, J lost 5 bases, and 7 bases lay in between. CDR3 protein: CASSIGRTEAFF. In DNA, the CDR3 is TGTGCCAGTAGTATCGGACGGACTGAAGCTTTCTTT.

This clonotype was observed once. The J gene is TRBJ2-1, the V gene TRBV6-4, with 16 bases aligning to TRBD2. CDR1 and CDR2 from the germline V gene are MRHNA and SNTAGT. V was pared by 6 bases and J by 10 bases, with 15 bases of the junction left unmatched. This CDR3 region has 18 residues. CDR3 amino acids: CASSGSGTSGGASMEQFF. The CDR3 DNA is TGTGCCAGCAGCGGATCCGGGACTAGCGGGGGGGCCTCGATGGAGCAGTTCTTC.

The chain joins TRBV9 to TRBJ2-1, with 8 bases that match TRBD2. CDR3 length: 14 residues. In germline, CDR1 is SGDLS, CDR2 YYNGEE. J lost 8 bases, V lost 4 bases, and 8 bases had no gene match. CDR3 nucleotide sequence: TGTGCCAGCAGCTCACCGAGCGGGAGTTATGAGCAGTTCTTC. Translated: CASSSPSGSYEQFF.

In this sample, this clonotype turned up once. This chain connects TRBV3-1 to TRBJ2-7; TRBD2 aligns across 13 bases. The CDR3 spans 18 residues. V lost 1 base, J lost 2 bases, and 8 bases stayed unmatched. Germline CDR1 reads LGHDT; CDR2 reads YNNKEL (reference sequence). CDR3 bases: TGTGCCAGCAGCCAAGTCCCGGGACTAGCGGGGATGACCTACGAGCAGTACTTC. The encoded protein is CASSQVPGLAGMTYEQYF.

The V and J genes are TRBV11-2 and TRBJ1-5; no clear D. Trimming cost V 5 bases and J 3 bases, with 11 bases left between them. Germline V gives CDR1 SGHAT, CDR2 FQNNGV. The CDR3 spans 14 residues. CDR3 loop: CASSNPPLNQPQHF. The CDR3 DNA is TGTGCCAGCAGCAATCCCCCACTCAATCAGCCCCAGCATTTT.

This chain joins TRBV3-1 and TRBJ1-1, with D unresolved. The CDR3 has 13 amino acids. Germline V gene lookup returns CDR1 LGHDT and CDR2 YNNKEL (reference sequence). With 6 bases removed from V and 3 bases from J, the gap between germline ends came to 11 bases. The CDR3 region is CASRPSLDTEAFF. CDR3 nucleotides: TGTGCCAGCAGGCCTTCGTTGGACACTGAAGCTTTCTTT.

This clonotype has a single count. CDR3 sequence: CASSLADRNYEQYF. In nucleotides, the CDR3 is TGCGCCAGCAGCTTGGCGGACCGAAACTACGAGCAGTACTTC. The chain recombines TRBV5-1 with TRBJ2-7; D remains unclear. CDR3 length: 14 residues. Trimming stripped 0 bases from V and 3 bases from J, with 10 bases between. The germline V gene has CDR1 SGHRS and CDR2 YFSETQ.

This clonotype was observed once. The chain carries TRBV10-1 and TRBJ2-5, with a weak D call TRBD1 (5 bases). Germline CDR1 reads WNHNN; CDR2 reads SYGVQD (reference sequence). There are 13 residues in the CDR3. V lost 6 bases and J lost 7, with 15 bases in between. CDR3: CASRGREKVTQYF. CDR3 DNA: TGCGCCAGCAGGGGCAGGGAAAAGGTGACCCAGTACTTC.

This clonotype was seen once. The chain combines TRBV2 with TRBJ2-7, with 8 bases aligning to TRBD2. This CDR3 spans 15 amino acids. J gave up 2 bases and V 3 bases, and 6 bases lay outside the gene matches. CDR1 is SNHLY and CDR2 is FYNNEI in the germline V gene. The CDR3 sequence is CASSEWVAGTYEQYV. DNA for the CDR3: TGTGCCAGCAGTGAGTGGGTAGCGGGAACCTACGAGCAGTACGTC.

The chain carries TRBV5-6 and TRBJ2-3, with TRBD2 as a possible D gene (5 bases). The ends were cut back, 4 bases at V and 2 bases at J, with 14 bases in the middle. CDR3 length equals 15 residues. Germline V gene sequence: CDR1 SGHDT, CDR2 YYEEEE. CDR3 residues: CASSPMTTSTDTQYF. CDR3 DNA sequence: TGTGCCAGCAGCCCGATGACTACCTCCACAGATACGCAGTATTTT.

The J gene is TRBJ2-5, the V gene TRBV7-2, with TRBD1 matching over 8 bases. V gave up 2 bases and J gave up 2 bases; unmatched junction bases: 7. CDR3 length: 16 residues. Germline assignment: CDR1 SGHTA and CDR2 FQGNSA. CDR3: CASSLNWDRQQETQYF. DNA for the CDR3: TGTGCCAGCAGCTTAAATTGGGACAGGCAGCAAGAGACCCAGTACTTC. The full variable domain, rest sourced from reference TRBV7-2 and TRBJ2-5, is GAGVSQSPSNKVTEKGKDVELRCDPISGHTALYWYRQSLGQGLEFLIYFQGNSAPDKSGLPSDRFSAERTGGSVSTLTIQRTQQEDSAVYLCASSLNWDRQQETQYFGPGTRLLVL.

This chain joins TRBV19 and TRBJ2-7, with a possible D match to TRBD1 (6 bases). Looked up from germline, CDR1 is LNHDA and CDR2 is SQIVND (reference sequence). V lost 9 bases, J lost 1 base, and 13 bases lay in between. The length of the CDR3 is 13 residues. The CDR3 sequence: CASAPRGSYEQYV. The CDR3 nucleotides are TGTGCCAGCGCCCCCAGGGGTTCCTACGAGCAGTACGTC.

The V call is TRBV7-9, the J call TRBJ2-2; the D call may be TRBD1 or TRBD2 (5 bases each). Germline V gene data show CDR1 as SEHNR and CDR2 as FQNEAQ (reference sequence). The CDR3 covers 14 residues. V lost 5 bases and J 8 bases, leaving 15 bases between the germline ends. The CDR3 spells CASSLGTLRGELFF. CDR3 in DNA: TGTGCCAGCAGCCTTGGGACCCTTCGAGGGGAGCTGTTTTTT.

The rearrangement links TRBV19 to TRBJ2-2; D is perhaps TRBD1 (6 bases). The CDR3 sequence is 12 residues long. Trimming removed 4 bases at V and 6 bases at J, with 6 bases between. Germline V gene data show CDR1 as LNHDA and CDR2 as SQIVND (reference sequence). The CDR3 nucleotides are TGTGCCAGTAGTACAGGGGCCGGGGAGCTGTTTTTT. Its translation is CASSTGAGELFF. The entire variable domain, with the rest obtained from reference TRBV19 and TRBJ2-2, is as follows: DGGITQSPKYLFRKEGQNVTLSCEQNLNHDAMYWYRQDPGQGLRLIYYSQIVNDFQKGDIAEGYSVSREKKESFPLTVTSAQKNPTAFYLCASSTGAGELFFGEGSRLTVL.

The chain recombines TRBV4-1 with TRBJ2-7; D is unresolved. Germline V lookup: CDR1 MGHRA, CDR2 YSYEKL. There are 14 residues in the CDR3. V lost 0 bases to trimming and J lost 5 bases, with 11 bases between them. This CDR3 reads CASSQDMGYNEQYV. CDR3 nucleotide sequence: TGCGCCAGCAGCCAAGATATGGGGTACAACGAGCAGTACGTC.

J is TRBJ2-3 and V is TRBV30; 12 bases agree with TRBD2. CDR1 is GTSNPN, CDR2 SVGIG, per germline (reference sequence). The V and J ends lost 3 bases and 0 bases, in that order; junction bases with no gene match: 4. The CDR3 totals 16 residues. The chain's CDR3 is CAWSPGTSGSTDTQYF. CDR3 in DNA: TGTGCCTGGAGCCCCGGGACTAGCGGGAGCACAGATACGCAGTATTTT. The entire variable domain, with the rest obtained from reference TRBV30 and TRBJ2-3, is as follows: SQTIHQWPATLVQPVGSPLSLECTVEGTSNPNLYWYRQAAGRGLQLLFYSVGIGQISSEVPQNLSASRPQDRQFILSSKKLLLSDSGFYLCAWSPGTSGSTDTQYFGPGTRLTVL.